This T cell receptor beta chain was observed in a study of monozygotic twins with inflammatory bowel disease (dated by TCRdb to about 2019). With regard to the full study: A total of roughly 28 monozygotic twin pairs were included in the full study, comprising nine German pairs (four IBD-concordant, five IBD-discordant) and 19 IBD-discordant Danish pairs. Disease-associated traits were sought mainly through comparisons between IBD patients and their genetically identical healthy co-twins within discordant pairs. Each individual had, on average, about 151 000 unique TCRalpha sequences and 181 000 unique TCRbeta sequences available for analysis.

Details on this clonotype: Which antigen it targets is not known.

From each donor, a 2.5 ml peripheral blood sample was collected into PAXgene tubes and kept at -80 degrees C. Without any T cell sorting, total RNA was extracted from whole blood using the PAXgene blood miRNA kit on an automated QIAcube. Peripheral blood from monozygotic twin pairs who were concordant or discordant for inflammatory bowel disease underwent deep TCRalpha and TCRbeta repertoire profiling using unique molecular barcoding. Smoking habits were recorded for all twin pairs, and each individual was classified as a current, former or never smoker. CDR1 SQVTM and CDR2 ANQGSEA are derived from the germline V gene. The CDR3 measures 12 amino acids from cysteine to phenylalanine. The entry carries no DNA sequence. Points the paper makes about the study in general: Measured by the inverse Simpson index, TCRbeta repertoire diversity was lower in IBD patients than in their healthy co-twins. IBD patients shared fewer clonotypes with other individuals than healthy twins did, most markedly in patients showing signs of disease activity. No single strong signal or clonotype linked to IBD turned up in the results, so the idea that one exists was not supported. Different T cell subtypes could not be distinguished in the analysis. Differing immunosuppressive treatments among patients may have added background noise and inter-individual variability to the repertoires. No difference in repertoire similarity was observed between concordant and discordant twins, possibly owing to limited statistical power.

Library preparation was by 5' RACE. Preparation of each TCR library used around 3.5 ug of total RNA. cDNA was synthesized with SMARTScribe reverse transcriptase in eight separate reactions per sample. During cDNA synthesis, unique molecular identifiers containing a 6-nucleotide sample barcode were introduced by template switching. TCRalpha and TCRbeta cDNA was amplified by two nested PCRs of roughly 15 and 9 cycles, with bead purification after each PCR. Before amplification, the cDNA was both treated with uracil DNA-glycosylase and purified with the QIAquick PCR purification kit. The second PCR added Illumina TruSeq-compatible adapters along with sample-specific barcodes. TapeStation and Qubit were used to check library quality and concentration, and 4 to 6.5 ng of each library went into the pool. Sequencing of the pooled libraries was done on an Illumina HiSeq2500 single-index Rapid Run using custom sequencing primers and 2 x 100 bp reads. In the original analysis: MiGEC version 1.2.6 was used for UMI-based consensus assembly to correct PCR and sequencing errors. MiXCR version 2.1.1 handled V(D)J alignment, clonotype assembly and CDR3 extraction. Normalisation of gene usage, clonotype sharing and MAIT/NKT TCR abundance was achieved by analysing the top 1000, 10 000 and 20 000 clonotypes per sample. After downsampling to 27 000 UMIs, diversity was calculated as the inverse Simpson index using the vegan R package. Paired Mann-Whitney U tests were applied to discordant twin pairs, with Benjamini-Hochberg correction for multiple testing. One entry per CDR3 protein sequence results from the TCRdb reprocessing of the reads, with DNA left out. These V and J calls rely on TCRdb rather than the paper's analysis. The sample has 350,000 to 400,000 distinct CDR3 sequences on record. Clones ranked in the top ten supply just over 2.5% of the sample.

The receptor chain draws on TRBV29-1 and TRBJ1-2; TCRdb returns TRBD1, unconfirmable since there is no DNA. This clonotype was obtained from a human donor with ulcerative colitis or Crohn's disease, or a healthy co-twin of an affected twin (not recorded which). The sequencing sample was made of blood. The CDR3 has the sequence CGAVTALYGYTF.